This entry lists 4 T cell receptor beta chains sequenced from one sample in a study of T cells expressing NK-cell markers. With the 5' RACE reads reprocessed, TCRdb shows one record per CDR3 protein and no DNA. Its clone listing holds 150,000 to 170,000 distinct CDR3 sequences. Source material: blood T cells: a sorted CD56 or NKG2C T cell subset, CD4+ or CD8+ T cells, or bulk PBMC T cells (not recorded which). The receptors were gathered from a woman in her 50s in good health.

J is TRBJ2-7 and V is TRBV13; TCRdb names TRBD1, which stays unverified in the absence of DNA. CDR3 length: 14 amino acids. In germline, CDR1 is PRHDT, CDR2 FYEKMQ (reference sequence). CDR3 amino acids: CASSLRGKAYEQYF.

This chain links TRBV29-1 with TRBJ2-1; TCRdb indicates TRBD2, and absent DNA this call remains unverified. The CDR3 covers 18 residues. The germline gives CDR1 SQVTM, CDR2 ANQGSEA. The CDR3 reads CSVEDRVGDLARYNEQFF.

The chain's CDR3 is CASSLGPLGGGSNTGELFF. The rearrangement links TRBV5-1 to TRBJ2-2; as DNA is missing, the TRBD1 call by TCRdb cannot be tested. CDR3 length equals 19 residues. Germline V lookup: CDR1 SGHRS, CDR2 YFSETQ.

The CDR3 is CSALTYRAGANVLTF. This sequence joins TRBV29-1 and TRBJ2-6; the TCRdb call, TRBD1, lacks DNA for checking. The CDR3 has 15 amino acids. Germline V CDR1 and CDR2: SQVTM, ANQGSEA.